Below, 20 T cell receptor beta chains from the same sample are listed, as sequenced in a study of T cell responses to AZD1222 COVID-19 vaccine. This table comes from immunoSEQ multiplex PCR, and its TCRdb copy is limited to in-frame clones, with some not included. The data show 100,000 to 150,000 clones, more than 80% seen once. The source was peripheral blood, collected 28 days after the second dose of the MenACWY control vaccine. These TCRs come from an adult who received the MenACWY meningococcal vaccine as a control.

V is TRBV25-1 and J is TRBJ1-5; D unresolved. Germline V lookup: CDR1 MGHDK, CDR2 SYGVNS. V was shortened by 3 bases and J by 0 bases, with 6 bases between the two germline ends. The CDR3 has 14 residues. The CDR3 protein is CASSDSYSNQPQHF. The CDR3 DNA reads TGTGCCAGCAGTGACTCATATAGCAATCAGCCCCAGCATTTT.

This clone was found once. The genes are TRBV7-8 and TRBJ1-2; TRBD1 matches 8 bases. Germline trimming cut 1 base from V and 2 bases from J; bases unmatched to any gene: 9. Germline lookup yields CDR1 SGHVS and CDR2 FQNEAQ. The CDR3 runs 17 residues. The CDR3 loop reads CASSLVGDRRGNYGYTF. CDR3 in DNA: TGTGCCAGCAGCTTAGTTGGGGACAGGAGGGGGAACTATGGCTACACCTTC.

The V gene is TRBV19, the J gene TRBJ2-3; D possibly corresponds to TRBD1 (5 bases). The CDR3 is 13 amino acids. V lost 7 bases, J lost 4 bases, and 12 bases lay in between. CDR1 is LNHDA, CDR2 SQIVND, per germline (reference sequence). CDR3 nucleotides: TGTGCCAGTACCCTCGCAGGGTCAGATACGCAGTATTTT. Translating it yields CASTLAGSDTQYF. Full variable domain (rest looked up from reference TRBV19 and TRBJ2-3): DGGITQSPKYLFRKEGQNVTLSCEQNLNHDAMYWYRQDPGQGLRLIYYSQIVNDFQKGDIAEGYSVSREKKESFPLTVTSAQKNPTAFYLCASTLAGSDTQYFGPGTRLTVL.

The CDR3: CASREGTGPSQPQHF. CDR3 coding DNA: TGTGCCAGCAGAGAGGGGACAGGCCCAAGTCAGCCCCAGCATTTT. The genes are TRBV2 and TRBJ1-5, with 8 bases matching TRBD1. The germline V gene encodes CDR1 SNHLY and CDR2 FYNNEI. CDR3 length equals 15 residues. V lost 6 bases and J lost 6; bases outside the gene matches: 10.

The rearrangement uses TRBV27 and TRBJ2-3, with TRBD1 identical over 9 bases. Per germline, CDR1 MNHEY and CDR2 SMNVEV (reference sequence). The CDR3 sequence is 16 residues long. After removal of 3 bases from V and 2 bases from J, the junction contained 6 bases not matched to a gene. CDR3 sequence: CASSFNRGRPTDTQYF. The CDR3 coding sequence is TGTGCCAGCAGTTTTAACAGGGGGCGTCCCACAGATACGCAGTATTTT.

CDR3 loop: CASSSGQGAYEQYF. CDR3 coding DNA: TGTGCCAGTAGTTCGGGACAGGGGGCTTACGAGCAGTACTTC. The chain combines TRBV19 with TRBJ2-7, with 12 bases fitting TRBD1. This CDR3 has 14 residues. Germline V gene data show CDR1 as LNHDA and CDR2 as SQIVND (reference sequence). V was clipped by 5 bases and J by 4 bases; unmatched bases: 3.

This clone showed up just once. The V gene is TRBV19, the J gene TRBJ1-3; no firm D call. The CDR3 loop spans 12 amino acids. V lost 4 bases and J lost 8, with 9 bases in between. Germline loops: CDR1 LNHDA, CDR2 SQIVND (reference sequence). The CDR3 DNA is TGTGCCAGTAGTACCACCTGGGACACCATATATTTT. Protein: CASSTTWDTIYF.

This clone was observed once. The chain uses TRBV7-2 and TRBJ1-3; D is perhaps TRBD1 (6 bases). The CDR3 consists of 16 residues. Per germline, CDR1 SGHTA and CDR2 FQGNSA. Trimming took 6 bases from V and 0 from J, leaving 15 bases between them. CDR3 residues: CASSYSGASSGNTIYF. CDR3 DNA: TGTGCCAGCAGTTATTCAGGGGCCAGCTCTGGAAACACCATATATTTT.

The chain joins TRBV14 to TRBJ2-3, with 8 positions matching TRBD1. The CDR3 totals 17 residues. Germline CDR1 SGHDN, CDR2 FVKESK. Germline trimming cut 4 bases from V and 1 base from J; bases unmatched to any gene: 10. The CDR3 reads CASSRTLTGEGTDTQYF. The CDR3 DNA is TGTGCCAGCAGCCGGACGTTGACAGGGGAAGGCACAGATACGCAGTATTTT.

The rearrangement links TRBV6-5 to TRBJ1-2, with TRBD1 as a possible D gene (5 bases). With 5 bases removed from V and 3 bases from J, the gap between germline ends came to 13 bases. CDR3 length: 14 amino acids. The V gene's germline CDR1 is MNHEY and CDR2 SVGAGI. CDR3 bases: TGTGCCAGCAGTCCCGGAGGGACGGACTATGGCTACACCTTC. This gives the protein CASSPGGTDYGYTF.

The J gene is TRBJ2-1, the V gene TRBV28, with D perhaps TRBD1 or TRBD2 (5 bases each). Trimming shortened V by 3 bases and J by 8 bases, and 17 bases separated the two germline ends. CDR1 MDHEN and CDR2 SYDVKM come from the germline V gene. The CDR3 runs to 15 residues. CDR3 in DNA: TGTGCCAGCAGTTTTACAGCGGCAGGGATCGATGAGCAGTTCTTC. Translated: CASSFTAAGIDEQFF.

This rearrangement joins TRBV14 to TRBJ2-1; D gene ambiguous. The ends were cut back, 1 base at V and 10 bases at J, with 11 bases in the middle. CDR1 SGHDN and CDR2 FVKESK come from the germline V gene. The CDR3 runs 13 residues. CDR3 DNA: TGTGCCAGCAGCCAAGTAACGCCAGAAGAGCAGTTCTTC. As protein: CASSQVTPEEQFF.

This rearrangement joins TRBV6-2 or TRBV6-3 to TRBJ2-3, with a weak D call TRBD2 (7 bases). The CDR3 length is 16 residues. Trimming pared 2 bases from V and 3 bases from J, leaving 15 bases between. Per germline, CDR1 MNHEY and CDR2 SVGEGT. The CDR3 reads CASSYVGGAVTDTQYF. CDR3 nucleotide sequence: TGTGCCAGCAGTTACGTAGGGGGGGCCGTTACAGATACGCAGTATTTT.

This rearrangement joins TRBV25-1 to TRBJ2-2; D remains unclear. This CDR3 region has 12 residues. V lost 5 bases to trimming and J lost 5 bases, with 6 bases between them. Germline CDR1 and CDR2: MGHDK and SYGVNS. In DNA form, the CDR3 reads TGTGCCAGCAGTCCTCGGACCGGGGAGCTGTTTTTT. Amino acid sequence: CASSPRTGELFF. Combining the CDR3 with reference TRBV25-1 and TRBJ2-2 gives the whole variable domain EADIYQTPRYLVIGTGKKITLECSQTMGHDKMYWYQQDPGMELHLIHYSYGVNSTEKGDLSSESTVSRIRTEHFPLTLESARPSHTSQYLCASSPRTGELFFGEGSRLTVL.

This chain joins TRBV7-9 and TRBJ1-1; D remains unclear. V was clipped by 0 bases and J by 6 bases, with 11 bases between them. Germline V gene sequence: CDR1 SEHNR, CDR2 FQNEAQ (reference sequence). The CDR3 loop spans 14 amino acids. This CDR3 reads CASSLARAEAEAFF. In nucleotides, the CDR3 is TGTGCCAGCAGCTTAGCCCGGGCGGAAGCTGAAGCTTTCTTT.

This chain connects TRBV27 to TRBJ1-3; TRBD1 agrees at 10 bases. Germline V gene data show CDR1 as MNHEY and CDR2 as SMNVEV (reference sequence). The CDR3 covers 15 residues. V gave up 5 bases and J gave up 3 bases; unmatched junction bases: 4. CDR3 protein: CASSRQGAVGNTIYF. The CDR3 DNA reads TGTGCCAGCAGTAGACAGGGGGCGGTTGGAAACACCATATATTTT.

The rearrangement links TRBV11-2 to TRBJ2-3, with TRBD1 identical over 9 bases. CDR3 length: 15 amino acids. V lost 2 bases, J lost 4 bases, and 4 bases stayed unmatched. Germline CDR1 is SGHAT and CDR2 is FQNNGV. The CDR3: CASSLPGQGPDTQYF. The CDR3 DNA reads TGTGCCAGCAGCTTACCGGGACAGGGACCAGATACGCAGTATTTT.

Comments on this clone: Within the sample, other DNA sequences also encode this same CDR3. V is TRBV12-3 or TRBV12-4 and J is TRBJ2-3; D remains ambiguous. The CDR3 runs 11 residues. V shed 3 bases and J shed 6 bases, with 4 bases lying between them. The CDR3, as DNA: TGTGCCAGCAGTTTTGGGGATACGCAGTATTTT. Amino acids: CASSFGDTQYF.

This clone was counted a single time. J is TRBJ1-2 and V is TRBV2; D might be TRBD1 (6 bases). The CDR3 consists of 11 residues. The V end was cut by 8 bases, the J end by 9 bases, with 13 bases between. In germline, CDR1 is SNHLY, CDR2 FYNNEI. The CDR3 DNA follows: TGTGCCAGCCAGGACAGTCCGAGCTACACCTTC. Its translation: CASQDSPSYTF.

CDR3 sequence (DNA): TGTGCCAGCAGTTACTCGAGGTCAGGAAGCTATGGCTACACCTTC. Amino acids: CASSYSRSGSYGYTF. V and J are TRBV6-2 or TRBV6-3 and TRBJ1-2; D remains ambiguous. Trimming took 0 bases from V and 4 from J, leaving 12 bases between them. The CDR3 covers 15 residues. The germline V gene has CDR1 MNHEY and CDR2 SVGEGT.